This is a list of T cell receptor beta chains from one sample in a study of cytomegalovirus exposure and HLA in healthy donors. Libraries were prepared by immunoSEQ multiplex PCR; TCRdb keeps only in-frame clonotypes and omits some of them. The data show just over 150,000 clones, and the top ten clones hold under 2.5%. Sample: PBMCs. The receptors here all came from a man in his thirties or forties in good health and CMV-seronegative. Each CDR3 is given with its conserved first and last residue. Fields, in order: D gene, J gene, V gene, CDR3 protein, CDR3 DNA. D genes are given only for firm matches.

D: -
J: TRBJ2-2
V: TRBV7-2
CDR3: CASSLRSRELFF
DNA: TGTGCCAGCAGCTTACGGTCTCGGGAGCTGTTTTTT

D: TRBD2
J: TRBJ2-1
V: TRBV27
CDR3: CASSLSVGLEYNEQFF
DNA: TGTGCCAGCAGTTTATCAGTCGGACTAGAGTACAATGAGCAGTTCTTC

D: TRBD1
J: TRBJ1-2
V: TRBV6-6
CDR3: CASNYLRQGKDTF
DNA: TGTGCCAGCAACTACCTGAGACAGGGAAAAGACACCTTC

D: TRBD1
J: TRBJ2-1
V: TRBV10-1
CDR3: CASSEGGQVQYNEQFF
DNA: TGCGCCAGCAGTGAGGGGGGACAGGTCCAATACAATGAGCAGTTCTTC

D: TRBD1
J: TRBJ2-2
V: TRBV10-1
CDR3: CASSAGTGVTGELFF
DNA: TGCGCCAGCAGTGCCGGGACAGGGGTAACCGGGGAGCTGTTTTTT

D: -
J: TRBJ2-7
V: TRBV28
CDR3: CASTFYGTREQYF
DNA: TGTGCCAGCACCTTCTACGGGACTCGCGAGCAGTACTTC

D: -
J: TRBJ2-7
V: TRBV2
CDR3: CASRLGVEQYF
DNA: TGTGCCAGCAGATTAGGGGTCGAGCAGTACTTC

D: -
J: TRBJ2-7
V: TRBV5-4
CDR3: CASSIDLSRGYEQYF
DNA: TGTGCCAGCAGCATTGATTTATCCAGGGGTTACGAGCAGTACTTC

D: TRBD2
J: TRBJ2-2
V: TRBV6-4
CDR3: CASSPRSGRPGELFF
DNA: TGTGCCAGCAGCCCCCGTAGCGGGAGACCCGGGGAGCTGTTTTTT

D: -
J: TRBJ1-2
V: TRBV6-5
CDR3: CASSYSAGKPYGYTF
DNA: TGTGCCAGCAGTTACTCGGCAGGGAAACCCTATGGCTACACCTTC

D: -
J: TRBJ2-3
V: TRBV11-2
CDR3: CASSLVPRVWDTQYF
DNA: TGTGCCAGCAGCTTAGTTCCCCGGGTCTGGGATACGCAGTATTTT

D: -
J: TRBJ2-7
V: TRBV30
CDR3: CAWTRTGNYEQYF
DNA: TGTGCCTGGACCCGAACAGGGAACTACGAGCAGTACTTC

D: -
J: TRBJ2-2
V: TRBV28
CDR3: CASSLPGTPGELFF
DNA: TGTGCCAGCAGTTTACCGGGAACACCGGGGGAGCTGTTTTTT

D: TRBD1
J: TRBJ1-5
V: TRBV18
CDR3: CASSPGQGPNQPQHF
DNA: TGTGCCAGCTCACCCGGACAGGGACCTAATCAGCCCCAGCATTTT

D: TRBD2
J: TRBJ2-3
V: TRBV7-9
CDR3: CASSLILAGFTDTQYF
DNA: TGTGCCAGCAGCTTAATCCTAGCGGGATTCACAGATACGCAGTATTTT

D: -
J: TRBJ2-3
V: TRBV29-1
CDR3: CSVETGDGTGTQYF
DNA: TGCAGCGTTGAAACGGGAGACGGCACAGGTACGCAGTATTTT

D: -
J: TRBJ1-5
V: TRBV4-1
CDR3: CASSQEPYSNQPQHF
DNA: TGCGCCAGCAGCCAAGAACCCTATAGCAATCAGCCCCAGCATTTT

D: -
J: TRBJ2-7
V: TRBV11-2
CDR3: CASSVDDSTYEQYF
DNA: TGTGCCAGCAGCGTAGATGACAGCACCTACGAGCAGTACTTC

D: -
J: TRBJ2-5
V: TRBV6-1
CDR3: CASKSTRGETQYF
DNA: TGTGCCAGCAAGTCGACTAGGGGAGAGACCCAGTACTTC

D: -
J: TRBJ1-3
V: TRBV5-1
CDR3: CASSLEGVGNTIYF
DNA: TGCGCCAGCAGCTTGGAAGGGGTAGGAAACACCATATATTTT

D: TRBD1
J: TRBJ1-6
V: TRBV6-1
CDR3: CASRRQGAHNSPLHF
DNA: TGTGCCAGCAGAAGACAGGGGGCGCATAATTCACCCCTCCACTTT

D: -
J: TRBJ1-2
V: TRBV18
CDR3: CASSPIQTGDYTF
DNA: TGTGCCAGCTCACCAATTCAGACGGGAGACTACACCTTC

D: TRBD1
J: TRBJ2-3
V: TRBV7-9
CDR3: CASSQPIDRGLADTQYF
DNA: TGTGCCAGCAGCCAGCCCATTGACAGGGGGCTGGCAGATACGCAGTATTTT

D: TRBD2
J: TRBJ2-1
V: TRBV4-3
CDR3: CASSQAGLAGEQFF
DNA: TGCGCCAGCAGCCAAGCGGGACTAGCGGGTGAGCAGTTCTTC

D: -
J: TRBJ2-7
V: TRBV7-7
CDR3: CASSVSPRSGGIGDEQYF
DNA: TGTGCCAGCAGCGTAAGCCCGCGGTCCGGAGGTATTGGCGACGAGCAGTACTTC

D: -
J: TRBJ2-1
V: TRBV4-3
CDR3: CASSQGQGGLNEQFF
DNA: TGCGCCAGCAGCCAAGGACAGGGAGGACTCAATGAGCAGTTCTTC

D: TRBD1
J: TRBJ2-7
V: TRBV27
CDR3: CASRSGQGDYEQYF
DNA: TGTGCCAGCAGGTCGGGACAGGGAGACTACGAGCAGTACTTC

D: -
J: TRBJ2-1
V: TRBV7-2
CDR3: CASSLARVNPEQFF
DNA: TGTGCCAGCAGCTTAGCGCGGGTGAACCCTGAGCAGTTCTTC

D: TRBD1
J: TRBJ1-1
V: TRBV27
CDR3: CASTRTGNTEAFF
DNA: TGTGCCAGCACCCGGACAGGGAACACTGAAGCTTTCTTT

D: TRBD2
J: TRBJ2-2
V: TRBV7-3
CDR3: CASSQGLAGAGELFF
DNA: TGTGCCAGCAGCCAAGGACTAGCGGGAGCCGGGGAGCTGTTTTTT

D: TRBD2
J: TRBJ2-3
V: TRBV7-6
CDR3: CASSSSGPDTQYF
DNA: TGTGCCAGCAGCTCTAGCGGCCCAGATACGCAGTATTTT

D: TRBD2
J: TRBJ2-7
V: TRBV15
CDR3: CATSEGTSVEQYF
DNA: TGTGCCACCAGCGAGGGGACTAGCGTCGAGCAGTACTTC

D: -
J: TRBJ1-3
V: TRBV7-9
CDR3: CASSETVSSGNTIYF
DNA: TGTGCCAGCAGCGAGACAGTAAGCTCTGGAAACACCATATATTTT

D: -
J: TRBJ1-1
V: TRBV5-1
CDR3: CASSLGGRDTEAFF
DNA: TGCGCCAGCAGCTTGGGGGGGAGGGACACTGAAGCTTTCTTT

D: -
J: TRBJ2-4
V: TRBV7-2
CDR3: CASSLGSLAKNIQYF
DNA: TGTGCCAGCAGCTTAGGCAGTTTAGCCAAAAACATTCAGTACTTC

D: -
J: TRBJ2-2
V: TRBV9
CDR3: CASSVGAATGELFF
DNA: TGTGCCAGCAGCGTAGGGGCAGCCACCGGGGAGCTGTTTTTT

D: -
J: TRBJ1-2
V: TRBV6-6
CDR3: CASSYSGGSDGYTF
DNA: TGTGCCAGCAGTTACTCTGGCGGGTCTGATGGCTACACCTTC

D: -
J: TRBJ2-7
V: TRBV25-1
CDR3: CASSGGGPGTYEQYF
DNA: TGTGCCAGCAGTGGGGGAGGACCCGGCACCTACGAGCAGTACTTC

D: TRBD1
J: TRBJ2-5
V: TRBV19
CDR3: CASSTGTAAQETQYF
DNA: TGTGCCAGTAGCACCGGGACAGCTGCCCAAGAGACCCAGTACTTC

D: -
J: TRBJ2-1
V: TRBV29-1
CDR3: CSGGDTGLGNEQFF
DNA: TGCAGCGGGGGCGATACCGGGTTAGGTAATGAGCAGTTCTTC

D: -
J: TRBJ2-5
V: TRBV9
CDR3: CASSDGQLQETQYF
DNA: TGTGCCAGCAGCGACGGACAGCTTCAAGAGACCCAGTACTTC

D: -
J: TRBJ1-2
V: TRBV10-3
CDR3: CAISDRGYTF
DNA: TGTGCCATCAGTGACAGAGGCTACACCTTC

D: TRBD1
J: TRBJ1-1
V: TRBV30
CDR3: CAWGDRAARYEAFF
DNA: TGTGCCTGGGGGGACAGGGCCGCACGATATGAAGCTTTCTTT

D: TRBD1
J: TRBJ1-2
V: TRBV5-1
CDR3: CASSSSGQGALRAGYGYTF
DNA: TGCGCCAGCAGCTCGTCGGGACAGGGGGCATTGCGAGCGGGGTATGGCTACACCTTC

D: TRBD2
J: TRBJ2-1
V: TRBV5-6
CDR3: CASSFPREGFNEQFF
DNA: TGTGCCAGCAGCTTTCCTAGGGAGGGATTCAATGAGCAGTTCTTC

D: TRBD1
J: TRBJ1-5
V: TRBV5-5
CDR3: CASSLGGQVMGQPQHF
DNA: TGTGCCAGCAGCTTGGGAGGACAGGTAATGGGACAGCCCCAGCATTTT

D: TRBD2
J: TRBJ2-1
V: TRBV6-5
CDR3: CASSYSREGYNEQFF
DNA: TGTGCCAGCAGTTACTCCCGGGAGGGGTACAATGAGCAGTTCTTC

D: TRBD2
J: TRBJ2-2
V: TRBV10-3
CDR3: CAISESRTSGRGELFF
DNA: TGTGCCATCAGTGAGTCGAGGACTAGCGGGAGGGGGGAGCTGTTTTTT

D: -
J: TRBJ2-5
V: TRBV19
CDR3: CASSITGYGETQYF
DNA: TGTGCCAGTAGTATTACGGGGTACGGGGAGACCCAGTACTTC

D: TRBD1
J: TRBJ1-5
V: TRBV7-2
CDR3: CASSLGPGTGRPNQPQHF
DNA: TGTGCCAGCAGCTTAGGACCCGGGACAGGGCGTCCGAATCAGCCCCAGCATTTT

D: TRBD1
J: TRBJ1-2
V: TRBV28
CDR3: CASSRTGGIRGYTF
DNA: TGTGCCAGCAGTCGGACAGGGGGAATTAGGGGCTACACCTTC

D: -
J: TRBJ1-1
V: TRBV30
CDR3: CASSRGKNTEAFF
DNA: TGTGCCTCCAGCCGGGGAAAGAACACTGAAGCTTTCTTT

D: -
J: TRBJ2-2
V: TRBV5-1
CDR3: CASSLNRANTGELFF
DNA: TGCGCCAGCAGCTTGAACCGAGCGAACACCGGGGAGCTGTTTTTT

D: TRBD2
J: TRBJ2-7
V: TRBV4-3
CDR3: CASSQETSGVYEQYF
DNA: TGCGCCAGCAGCCAAGAAACTAGCGGGGTGTACGAGCAGTACTTC

D: -
J: TRBJ2-2
V: TRBV7-2
CDR3: CASSVGGWNTGELFF
DNA: TGTGCCAGCTCGGTGGGGGGTTGGAACACCGGGGAGCTGTTTTTT

D: -
J: TRBJ1-2
V: TRBV5-1
CDR3: CASSPGGLGGSAYGYTF
DNA: TGCGCCAGCAGCCCGGGGGGCTTGGGGGGGTCGGCCTATGGCTACACCTTC

D: TRBD1
J: TRBJ2-7
V: TRBV29-1
CDR3: CSVIKTGGSYEQYF
DNA: TGCAGCGTCATCAAAACAGGGGGCTCCTACGAGCAGTACTTC

D: -
J: TRBJ1-1
V: TRBV7-9
CDR3: CASSPGWTEAFF
DNA: TGTGCCAGCAGCCCGGGTTGGACTGAAGCTTTCTTT